This T cell receptor (beta chain) was retrieved from a study of Ad26.COV2.S vaccination and SARS-CoV-2 variants. The table came from immunoSEQ multiplex PCR; TCRdb's copy has only in-frame clones and leaves some out. The sample yields 300,000 to 400,000 clones, approximately 90% seen once. In the case of this clone: Its specificity is not known.

The treatment here: roughly 19 received Ad26.COV2.S at low or high dose, single or two shots; several received placebo; per-sample allocation not given. On day 63 after the first injection, vaccine and placebo recipients gave samples. Cohort 1b enrolled adults aged 18-55 years in Boston. Study-wide findings and caveats: Participants given vaccine showed non-spike TCR breadth similar to that of placebo recipients. Estimates derived from TCR breadth and depth analyses may have underestimated total T cell responses. People given the vaccine had a wider spike-specific TCR breadth than placebo recipients did.

The sample here was peripheral blood, taken in a trial of Ad26.COV2.S vaccine versus placebo. The source of this sequence is a person between 18 and 60 years old who received the Ad26.COV2.S COVID-19 vaccine or a placebo.

The chain's CDR3 is CASSHSRGRVTEAFF. In DNA form, the CDR3 reads TGTGCCAGCAGCCACTCCAGGGGGCGAGTCACTGAAGCTTTCTTT. This chain links TRBV7-3 with TRBJ1-1; 8 bases line up with TRBD1. The trim removed 5 bases at V and 4 bases at J, leaving 9 bases unmatched. The V gene's germline CDR1 is SGHTA and CDR2 FQGTGA. CDR3 size: 15 residues.